The 12 T cell receptor beta chains below all came from one sample that was sequenced in a study of identical twins. Via MiXCR, TCRdb re-called the 5' RACE reads, giving one row per CDR3 protein. The table shows about 530,000 distinct CDR3 sequences, with 20% to 25% occurring only once. Another study also made use of these data, one on yellow fever vaccine responses in identical twins.

Specimen: CD4+ T cells sorted from blood. Every receptor here comes from a woman in her late teens or twenties in good health.

This rearrangement joins TRBV4-1 to TRBJ2-5; the D gene is possibly TRBD1 (6 bases). This CDR3 is 16 amino acids long. V lost 1 base, J lost 1 base, and 13 bases lay in between. Germline V gene sequence: CDR1 MGHRA, CDR2 YSYEKL. CDR3 loop: CASSQAPVGAQETQYF. CDR3 nucleotide sequence: TGCGCCAGCAGCCAAGCTCCTGTGGGGGCCCAAGAGACCCAGTACTTC.

The rearrangement uses TRBV27 and TRBJ1-2; the D gene is possibly TRBD1 (5 bases). Germline loops: CDR1 MNHEY, CDR2 SMNVEV (reference sequence). This CDR3 contains 15 residues. Trimming pared 7 bases from V and 5 bases from J, leaving 20 bases between. The chain's CDR3 is CASTPARSGGYGYTF. In DNA, the CDR3 is TGTGCCAGCACCCCGGCCCGATCCGGGGGATATGGCTACACCTTC.

This chain joins TRBV12-3 or TRBV12-4 and TRBJ2-1; 7 nucleotides align to TRBD2. CDR3 size: 13 residues. J was trimmed by 9 bases and V by 0 bases; bases with no gene match: 2. Here the CDR3 DNA reads TGTGCCAGCAGTTTAGCCCTAGCGGTTGAGCAGTTCTTC. Amino acids: CASSLALAVEQFF.

This clonotype was seen a handful of times. The CDR3 bases are TGTGCCAGCAGCTTAGGGACAGGATACACTGAAGCTTTCTTT. Protein sequence: CASSLGTGYTEAFF. The chain uses TRBV7-9 and TRBJ1-1; TRBD1 matches 7 bases. The V gene's germline CDR1 is SEHNR and CDR2 FQNEAQ (reference sequence). This CDR3 has 14 residues. The ends lost 1 base at V and 3 bases at J; junction bases unmatched: 2. The full variable domain, completed using reference TRBV7-9 and TRBJ1-1, is DTGVSQNPRHKITKRGQNVTFRCDPISEHNRLYWYRQTLGQGPEFLTYFQNEAQLEKSRLLSDRFSAERPKGSFSTLEIQRTEQGDSAMYLCASSLGTGYTEAFFGQGTRLTVV.

This clonotype was picked up a small number of times. The chain employs TRBV5-6 and TRBJ1-2; 8 bases are a match to TRBD1. CDR1 and CDR2 (germline): SGHDT, YYEEEE. The ends lost 3 bases at V and 4 bases at J; junction bases unmatched: 2. The CDR3 totals 13 residues. The chain's CDR3 is CASSSTGGYGYTF. The CDR3 region has the DNA TGTGCCAGCAGCTCCACAGGGGGCTATGGCTACACCTTC.

The chain is built from TRBV15 and TRBJ2-7; D uncertain. This CDR3 spans 14 amino acids. V shed 0 bases and J shed 1 base, with 7 bases lying between them. The germline V gene encodes CDR1 LNHNV and CDR2 YYDKDF (reference sequence). The DNA of the CDR3 is TGTGCCACCAGCAGAGATCGCGGTTCCTACGAGCAGTACTTC. Amino acid sequence: CATSRDRGSYEQYF.

This clonotype has more than one count but fewer than ten. The chain uses TRBV12-3 or TRBV12-4 and TRBJ2-2; possibly TRBD2 for D (6 bases). Trimming shortened V by 5 bases and J by 6 bases, and 13 bases separated the two germline ends. The CDR3 length is 14 residues. The CDR3 DNA follows: TGTGCCAGCAGTCTCCGGGAGCTAGCCGGGGAGCTGTTTTTT. The encoded protein is CASSLRELAGELFF.

This clonotype has more than one count but fewer than ten. The chain employs TRBV18 and TRBJ1-1, with D unclear. Trimming removed 0 bases from V and 0 bases from J, with 5 bases in between. This CDR3 region has 14 residues. The V gene's germline CDR1 is KGHSH and CDR2 LQKENI. The CDR3 nucleotides read TGTGCCAGCTCACCACCCACGGTGAACACTGAAGCTTTCTTT. Protein product: CASSPPTVNTEAFF.

This chain links TRBV20-1 with TRBJ2-1; D perhaps matches TRBD2 (5 bases). CDR1 and CDR2 (germline): DFQATT, SNEGSKA (reference sequence). The CDR3 is made up of 16 amino acids. V was pared by 5 bases and J by 0 bases, with 17 bases between. The DNA for the CDR3 is TGCAGTGCTGAGCTCCAGAGCGGAAGCTCCTACAATGAGCAGTTCTTC. It codes for CSAELQSGSSYNEQFF.

The V call is TRBV7-3, the J call TRBJ2-1; no reliable D call. Germline CDR1 SGHTA, CDR2 FQGTGA. V was clipped by 0 bases and J by 7 bases, with 16 bases between them. The CDR3 covers 16 residues. CDR3 protein: CASSLTPKGRWNEQFF. CDR3 DNA: TGTGCCAGCAGCTTAACCCCCAAGGGCCGGTGGAATGAGCAGTTCTTC.

This chain uses TRBV9 with TRBJ2-7, with 7 bases aligning to TRBD2. Trimming took 0 bases from V and 0 from J; bases not matched to a gene: 6. Germline CDR1 reads SGDLS; CDR2 reads YYNGEE. This CDR3 has 16 amino acids. This CDR3 reads CASSVAGGSSSYEQYV. The CDR3 nucleotides read TGTGCCAGCAGCGTAGCGGGGGGATCCAGCTCCTACGAGCAGTACGTC.

This chain uses TRBV4-1 with TRBJ2-2; no definite D call. Deletions cut 0 bases from V and 1 base from J, with 12 bases between. This CDR3 comprises 17 residues. Germline CDR1 reads MGHRA; CDR2 reads YSYEKL. The CDR3 loop is CASSQDQQRLNTGELFF. The CDR3 DNA follows: TGCGCCAGCAGCCAAGATCAGCAGAGACTGAACACCGGGGAGCTGTTTTTT.